The clone carrying this TCR beta chain has at least ten counts. Arm-PCR with iRepertoire HTBI primers amplified the CDR3 regions for these TCR beta libraries. TCRdb analysed the multiplex PCR reads with MiXCR anew, one entry per CDR3 protein. In the table there are approximately 480,000 distinct CDR3 sequences, under 20% of which are singletons. This specimen belongs to a study of regulatory T cells in long-lasting Graves disease. Time point of the sample: newly diagnosed GD, antithyroid drugs for less than 3 months. Extracted PBMC RNA gave rise to the TCR library. This sample also appeared in a second study, on T cells in Graves' hyperthyroidism and ophthalmopathy.

The source of this sequence is a man aged 35-49 years with Graves disease. The sequencing used peripheral blood mononuclear cells (PBMCs), collected at new diagnosis, from a patient treated with antithyroid drugs.

CDR3 in amino acids: CASTLGAGPYEQYF. The CDR3 DNA reads TGTGCCAGCACCTTGGGGGCAGGCCCCTACGAGCAGTACTTC. The chain joins TRBV12-3 or TRBV12-4 to TRBJ2-7, with D possibly matching TRBD1 (6 bases). The ends were cut back, 7 bases at V and 2 bases at J, with 15 bases in the middle. This CDR3 is 14 amino acids long.